Below are 17 T cell receptor beta chains sequenced from a single sample in a study of siplizumab effects on memory and regulatory T cells (dated by TCRdb to between 2018 and 2020). Libraries were constructed by the immunoSEQ multiplex PCR assay. Held by TCRdb, this immuneACCESS table contains in-frame sequences only and omits some clones. Under half of the omission traces to an unresolved V gene where checked; the cause of the rest is unknown. This sample is represented by about 100,000 clones; about 94% of them were singletons. The ten biggest clones cover 1% to 1.5% of the sample. The sequencing input was non-Treg CD4+ T cells sorted from blood. The cell subset or site label here, explained by the study, means: FACS-sorted unstimulated CD4+ non-regulatory T cells. The source of these receptors is a human donor in good health.

This clone appeared a few times. The gene calls are TRBV29-1 and TRBJ1-2; the D gene is possibly TRBD1 (6 bases). Germline-derived CDR1 and CDR2 are SQVTM and ANQGSEA. V lost 6 bases to trimming and J lost 4 bases, with 12 bases between them. The CDR3 covers 12 residues. DNA of the CDR3: TGCAGCGTACAGGGATACTCCTATGGCTACACCTTC. Translating gives CSVQGYSYGYTF.

The J gene is TRBJ2-7, the V gene TRBV15; D uncertain. V lost 1 base and J lost 2, with 9 bases in between. CDR1 LNHNV and CDR2 YYDKDF come from the germline V gene (reference sequence). The CDR3 extends over 14 amino acids. The CDR3 DNA follows: TGTGCCACCAGCAGAGGTGAAGCGACCTACGAGCAGTACTTC. This codes for CATSRGEATYEQYF.

This chain uses TRBV15 with TRBJ1-1; unclear D gene. The germline V and J ends were trimmed by 1 base and 8 bases, with 17 bases remaining between them. The CDR3 has 15 amino acids. Germline V gene data show CDR1 as LNHNV and CDR2 as YYDKDF (reference sequence). The DNA for the CDR3 is TGTGCCACCAGCAGAGCTTCGAAATCGGCCGGAGAAGCTTTCTTT. Amino acid sequence: CATSRASKSAGEAFF.

Only one count was recorded for this clone. The V call is TRBV18, the J call TRBJ1-2; unclear D gene. The CDR3 runs to 12 residues. V dropped 6 bases and J dropped 1 base, with 6 bases sitting between them. CDR1 is KGHSH, CDR2 LQKENI, per germline. The CDR3 sequence is CASSLDNYGYTF. Here the CDR3 DNA reads TGTGCCAGCTCTCTTGATAACTATGGCTACACCTTC. Supplemented by reference TRBV18 and TRBJ1-2, the full variable domain reads NAGVMQNPRHLVRRRGQEARLRCSPMKGHSHVYWYRQLPEEGLKFMVYLQKENIIDESGMPKERFSAEFPKEGPSILRIQQVVRGDSAAYFCASSLDNYGYTFGSGTRLTVV.

This clone has just one count. This chain connects TRBV9 to TRBJ2-3; 7 nucleotides agree with TRBD2. Trimming took 5 bases from V and 3 from J; bases not matched to a gene: 12. Germline CDR1 reads SGDLS; CDR2 reads YYNGEE. The CDR3 is 16 residues long. This chain's CDR3 is CASSDMAGVETDTQYF. The CDR3 DNA reads TGTGCCAGCAGTGACATGGCGGGAGTTGAAACAGATACGCAGTATTTT.

As for this clone: The junction shows a germline mismatch at one end, possibly a read error. This chain connects TRBV5-4 to TRBJ2-3; 8 positions agree with TRBD1. CDR1 is SGHNT, CDR2 YYREEE, per germline (reference sequence). The length of the CDR3 is 16 residues. CDR3 sequence reads: CASSWRQGYSTYTQYF. The DNA of the CDR3 is TGTGCCAGCAGCTGGAGACAGGGGTACAGCACATATACGCAGTATTTT.

The chain has TRBV2 and TRBJ2-2, with 8 positions matching TRBD1. Germline V gene sequence: CDR1 SNHLY, CDR2 FYNNEI. The CDR3 covers 15 residues. V lost 5 bases and J lost 7; bases outside the gene matches: 9. The CDR3 sequence: CASSFDRGGIGELFF. CDR3 coding DNA: TGTGCCAGCAGTTTCGACAGGGGTGGAATCGGGGAGCTGTTTTTT.

The chain couples TRBV2 to TRBJ2-2; D is unresolved. The CDR3 runs 12 residues. The V end was cut by 5 bases, the J end by 3 bases, with 4 bases between. From germline, CDR1 is SNHLY and CDR2 FYNNEI. The CDR3 coding sequence is TGTGCCAGCAGTACTCACACCGGGGAGCTGTTTTTT. Its translation is CASSTHTGELFF. The whole variable domain, filled in from reference TRBV2 and TRBJ2-2, reads EPEVTQTPSHQVTQMGQEVILRCVPISNHLYFYWYRQILGQKVEFLVSFYNNEISEKSEIFDDQFSVERPDGSNFTLKIRSTKLEDSAMYFCASSTHTGELFFGEGSRLTVL.

The chain carries TRBV27 and TRBJ1-6; perhaps TRBD1 as D (5 bases). Trimming removed 6 bases at V and 5 bases at J, with 29 bases between. Germline CDR1 is MNHEY and CDR2 is SMNVEV (reference sequence). The CDR3 length is 20 residues. The CDR3 is CASSSKKQVNLSLHNSPLHF. CDR3 DNA: TGTGCCAGCAGCAGTAAAAAACAGGTTAACCTCTCTCTCCATAATTCACCCCTCCACTTT.

This chain joins TRBV6-1 and TRBJ2-3; D gene uncertain. The germline V and J ends were trimmed by 2 bases and 0 bases, with 12 bases remaining between them. The CDR3 loop spans 16 amino acids. Per germline, CDR1 MNHNS and CDR2 SASEGT. The CDR3 loop is CASSEIKGRSTDTQYF. Here the CDR3 DNA reads TGTGCCAGCAGTGAAATAAAAGGAAGGAGCACAGATACGCAGTATTTT.

In its sample, this clone was seen once. This chain joins TRBV7-2 and TRBJ1-4; TRBD1 matches at 7 bases. Trimming at V came to 4 bases and at J to 5 bases, leaving 7 bases not matched to a gene. The CDR3 consists of 15 residues. The germline V gene has CDR1 SGHTA and CDR2 FQGNSA. DNA of the CDR3: TGTGCCAGCAGCTCCACAGGGGCCCTGAATGAAAAACTGTTTTTT. Translation gives CASSSTGALNEKLFF.

The chain recombines TRBV19 with TRBJ2-5, with TRBD2 identical over 8 bases. The CDR3 length is 13 residues. Germline trimming cut 5 bases from V and 5 bases from J; bases unmatched to any gene: 4. CDR1 LNHDA and CDR2 SQIVND come from the germline V gene (reference sequence). The CDR3 sequence is CASSGTRMETQYF. The CDR3 DNA reads TGTGCCAGTAGTGGGACTAGGATGGAGACCCAGTACTTC.

J is TRBJ1-4 and V is TRBV5-1; TRBD1 matches at 9 bases. The germline gives CDR1 SGHRS, CDR2 YFSETQ. The CDR3 is made up of 15 amino acids. The V and J ends lost 1 base and 5 bases, in that order; junction bases with no gene match: 3. In DNA, the CDR3 is TGCGCCAGCAGCTTGAACGGACAGGGGAATGAAAAACTGTTTTTT. As protein: CASSLNGQGNEKLFF.

This rearrangement joins TRBV27 to TRBJ1-1, with 7 bases lining up with TRBD1. The CDR3 contains 16 residues. With V trimmed by 6 bases and J by 7 bases, 17 bases remained unmatched. Germline V gene sequence: CDR1 MNHEY, CDR2 SMNVEV (reference sequence). Here the CDR3 DNA reads TGTGCCAGCAGACCCTACAAATCCCCGGACAGGCATGAAGCTTTCTTT. This gives the protein CASRPYKSPDRHEAFF.

This chain uses TRBV19 with TRBJ2-7, with D uncertain. The CDR3 has 12 residues. V lost 6 bases to trimming and J lost 4 bases, with 10 bases between them. The germline CDR1 and CDR2 sequences are LNHDA and SQIVND (reference sequence). The CDR3, as DNA: TGTGCCAGTAGCACCGGTGGGTACGAGCAGTACTTC. This gives the protein CASSTGGYEQYF. Drawing the rest from reference TRBV19 and TRBJ2-7, the complete variable domain is DGGITQSPKYLFRKEGQNVTLSCEQNLNHDAMYWYRQDPGQGLRLIYYSQIVNDFQKGDIAEGYSVSREKKESFPLTVTSAQKNPTAFYLCASSTGGYEQYFGPGTRLTVT.

CDR3 nucleotide sequence: TGTGCCAGCAGCTCCGAAAGGAGCTCCTACGAGCAGTACTTC. This gives the protein CASSSERSSYEQYF. V usage is TRBV5-6 and J usage is TRBJ2-7; D remains ambiguous. This CDR3 contains 14 residues. Trimming left V 3 bases short and J 0 bases short, with 10 bases between. CDR1 SGHDT and CDR2 YYEEEE come from the germline V gene.

This clone was detected only once. CDR3 amino acids: CASSFARTNTGELFF. CDR3 coding DNA: TGTGCCAGCAGCTTCGCTCGAACGAACACCGGGGAGCTGTTTTTT. This chain joins TRBV11-2 and TRBJ2-2; D not certain. The CDR3 is 15 residues long. V was cut by 3 bases and J by 0 bases, with 8 bases left in between. The germline V gene encodes CDR1 SGHAT and CDR2 FQNNGV.